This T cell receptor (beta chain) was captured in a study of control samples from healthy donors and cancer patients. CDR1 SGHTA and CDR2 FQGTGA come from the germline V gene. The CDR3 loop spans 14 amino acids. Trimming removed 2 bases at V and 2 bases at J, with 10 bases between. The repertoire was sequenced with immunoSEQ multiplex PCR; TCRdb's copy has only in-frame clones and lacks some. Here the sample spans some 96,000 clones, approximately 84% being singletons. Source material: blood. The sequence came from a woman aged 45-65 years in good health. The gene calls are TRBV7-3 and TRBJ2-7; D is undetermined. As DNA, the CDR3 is TGTGCCAGCAGCTTAGGTGGTCCTACCTACGAGCAGTACTTC. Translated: CASSLGGPTYEQYF.